This TCR beta chain was obtained from a study of cytomegalovirus exposure and HLA in healthy donors. The V end lost 0 bases, the J end lost 4 bases, and 4 bases lay between the germline ends. Per germline, CDR1 MNHEY and CDR2 SVGAGI. The CDR3 is 12 residues long. In the PCR, 60 Vbeta and 13 Jbeta primers were used. The method was immunoSEQ multiplex PCR; TCRdb's version includes in-frame clones alone and lacks a portion of them. The data show over 75,000 clones, about 80% seen once. As concerns this clone: Antigen: not known.

Healthy individuals who donated bone marrow served as the donors. Study-wide results and caveats: Reports credit the classifier with highly specific, highly sensitive diagnosis of cytomegalovirus status.

This sequence was found in a male donor in good health and CMV-seropositive. V usage is TRBV6-5 and J usage is TRBJ2-7; D gene unclear. The sequenced material came from PBMCs. The CDR3 DNA follows: TGTGCCAGCAGTTACTCCCGGTACGAGCAGTACTTC. As protein: CASSYSRYEQYF.